The table lists the clone carrying this TCR beta chain with a count of one. Method: immunoSEQ multiplex PCR; TCRdb's copy keeps in-frame clones and lacks some. Here the sample spans around 160,000 clones, roughly 84% being singletons. This sample is drawn from a study of blood T cell repertoires in COVID-19. Study at large: COVID-19 samples from acute and convalescent phases originated in the United States, Italy and Spain. PBMCs, B-cell-depleted T cells, or T cells were the source of the cDNA or gDNA that made up the material.

Cohorts were based on clinical histories the participants reported. Within 2 weeks before study entry, exposed participants met a COVID-19 case. Trimming took off 3 bases at V and 1 base at J, with 15 bases between the two ends. Germline V gene lookup returns CDR1 GTSNPN and CDR2 SVGIG (reference sequence). The CDR3 has 15 amino acids. Sequencing was performed on PBMCs or T cells enriched from blood (not recorded which). This clonotype originated in a woman between 50 and 59 years old who had been exposed to COVID-19. The chain couples TRBV30 to TRBJ1-1; D unclear. CDR3 residues: CAWRGRDRRNTEAFF. The CDR3 coding sequence is TGTGCCTGGAGAGGCCGGGATAGGAGGAACACTGAAGCTTTCTTT.